This T cell receptor (beta chain) was observed in a study of shared clonotypes between healthy human individuals. Study findings and constraints: The donor pool, a small one, limited the genetic and exposure-history diversity represented.

Comment on this clone: What it binds is not known.

This table comes from immunoSEQ multiplex PCR, and its TCRdb copy is limited to in-frame clones, with some not included. In the table there are about 2,100,000 clones, around 93% of which are singletons. CD45RO-negative, CCR7-selected cells formed the naive CD8 fraction, which excluded terminally differentiated effector memory CD45RA+ cells. This receptor was obtained from a young man in good health. Some clones in this sample may be carry-over from other donors' samples. Sequenced material: naive CD8+ T cells from PBMCs.

The CDR3 DNA is TGCGCCAGCAGTGGCCCTAGGGTCGTAAGGACCGGGGAGCTGTTTTTT. It encodes CASSGPRVVRTGELFF. This chain links TRBV5-1 with TRBJ2-2; D gene uncertain. Germline V lookup: CDR1 SGHRS, CDR2 YFSETQ. This CDR3 contains 16 residues. V was shortened by 5 bases and J by 5 bases, with 19 bases between the two germline ends.